The clone carrying this T cell receptor (beta chain) has ten or more counts. This entry is derived from a study of read filtering for tumor transcriptome and immune sequencing. The CDR3 totals 15 residues. V dropped 1 base and J dropped 6; count of bases not matched to a gene: 4. The germline V gene has CDR1 MNHEY and CDR2 SVGAGI. This library used approximately 370 ng RNA and molecular barcoded adaptors spanning alpha/delta and beta/gamma chains. TCRdb fed the reads into MiXCR, producing one record per CDR3 protein. The table shows some 20,000 distinct CDR3 sequences, with 22% occurring only once. The chain carries TRBV6-5 and TRBJ2-7, with 12 positions matching TRBD2. The sample was a population of CD138-negative cells sorted from bone marrow. The receptor's source is a donor at least 40 years old with multiple myeloma. The CDR3 sequence: CASSYLTSGSREQYF. The CDR3 DNA reads TGTGCCAGCAGTTACTTGACTAGCGGGAGTCGCGAGCAGTACTTC.